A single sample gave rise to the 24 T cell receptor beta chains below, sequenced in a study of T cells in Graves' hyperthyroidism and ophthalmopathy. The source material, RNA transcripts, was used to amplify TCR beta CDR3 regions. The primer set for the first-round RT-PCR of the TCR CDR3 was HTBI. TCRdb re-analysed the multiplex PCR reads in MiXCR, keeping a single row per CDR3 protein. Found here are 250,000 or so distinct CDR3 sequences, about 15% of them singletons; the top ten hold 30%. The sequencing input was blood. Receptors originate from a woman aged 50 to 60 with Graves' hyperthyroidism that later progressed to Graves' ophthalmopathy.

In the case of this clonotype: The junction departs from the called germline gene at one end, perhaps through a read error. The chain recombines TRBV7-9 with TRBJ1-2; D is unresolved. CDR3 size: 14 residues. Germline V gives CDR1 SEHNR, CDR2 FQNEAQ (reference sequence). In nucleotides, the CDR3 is TGTGCCTGCAGCTTGGACGGGTTTAACTATGGCTACACCTTC. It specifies CACSLDGFNYGYTF.

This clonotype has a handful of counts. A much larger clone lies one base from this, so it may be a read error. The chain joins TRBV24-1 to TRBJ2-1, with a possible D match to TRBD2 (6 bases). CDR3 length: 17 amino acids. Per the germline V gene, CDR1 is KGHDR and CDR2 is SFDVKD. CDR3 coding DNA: TGTGCCACCGGTGAGCCGGGACTCAATCTTCAAAACAATGAGCAGTTCTTC. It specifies CATGEPGLNLQNNEQFF.

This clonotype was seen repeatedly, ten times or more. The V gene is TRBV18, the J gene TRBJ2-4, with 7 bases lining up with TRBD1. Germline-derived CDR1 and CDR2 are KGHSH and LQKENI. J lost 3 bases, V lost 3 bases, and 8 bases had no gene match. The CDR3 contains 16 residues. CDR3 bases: TGTGCCAGCTCACCGCTAGACAGGGCGGTCAAAAACATTCAGTACTTC. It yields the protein CASSPLDRAVKNIQYF.

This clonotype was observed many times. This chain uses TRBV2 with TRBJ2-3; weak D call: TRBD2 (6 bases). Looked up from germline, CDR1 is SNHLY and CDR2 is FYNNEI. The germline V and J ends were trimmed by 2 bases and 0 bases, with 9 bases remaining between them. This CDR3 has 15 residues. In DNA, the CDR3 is TGTGCCAGCAGTGAATGGGAGGACAGCACAGATACGCAGTATTTT. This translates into CASSEWEDSTDTQYF.

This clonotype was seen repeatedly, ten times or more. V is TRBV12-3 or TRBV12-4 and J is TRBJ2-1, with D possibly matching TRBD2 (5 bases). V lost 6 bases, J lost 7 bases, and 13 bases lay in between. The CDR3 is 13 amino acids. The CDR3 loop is CASSLGGRNEQFF. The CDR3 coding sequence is TGTGCCAGCAGCCTGGGCGGGCGGAATGAGCAGTTCTTC.

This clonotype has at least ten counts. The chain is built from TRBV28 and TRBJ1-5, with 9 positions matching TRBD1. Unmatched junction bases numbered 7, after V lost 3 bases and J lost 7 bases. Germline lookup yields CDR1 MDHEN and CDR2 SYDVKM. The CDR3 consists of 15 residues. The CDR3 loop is CASSFRDRVWQPQHF. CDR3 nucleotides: TGTGCCAGCAGTTTCCGGGACAGGGTTTGGCAGCCCCAGCATTTT.

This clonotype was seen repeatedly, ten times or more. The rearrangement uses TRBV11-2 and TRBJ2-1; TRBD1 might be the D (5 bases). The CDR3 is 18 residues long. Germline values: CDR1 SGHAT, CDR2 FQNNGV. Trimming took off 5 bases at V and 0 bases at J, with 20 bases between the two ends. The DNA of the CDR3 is TGTGCCAGCAGCACGCGTGTACAGGCGTTTAGCTCCTACAATGAGCAGTTCTTC. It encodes CASSTRVQAFSSYNEQFF.

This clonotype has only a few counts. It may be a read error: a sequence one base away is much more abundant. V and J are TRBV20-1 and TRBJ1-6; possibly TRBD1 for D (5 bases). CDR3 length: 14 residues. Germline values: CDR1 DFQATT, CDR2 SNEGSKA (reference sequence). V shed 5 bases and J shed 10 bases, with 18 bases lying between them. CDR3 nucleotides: TGCAGTGCTCCCCCCCAGGGCACGGGGTCACCCCTCCACTTT. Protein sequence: CSAPPQGTGSPLHF.

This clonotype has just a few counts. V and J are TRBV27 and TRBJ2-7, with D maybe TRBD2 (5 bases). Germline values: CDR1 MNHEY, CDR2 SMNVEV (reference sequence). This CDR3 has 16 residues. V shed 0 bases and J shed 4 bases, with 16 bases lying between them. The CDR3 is CASSLSVARFGYEQYF. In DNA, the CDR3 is TGTGCCAGCAGTTTATCCGTAGCGCGATTTGGATACGAGCAGTACTTC.

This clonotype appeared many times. The CDR3, as DNA: TGTGCCAGTCCGGGACAGGGTGGTGGCTACACCTTC. Translated, it gives CASPGQGGGYTF. The chain links TRBV12-3 or TRBV12-4 to TRBJ1-2; 9 positions match TRBD1. The V segment lost 9 bases and the J segment 7 bases; nucleotides outside the gene matches: 6. The length of the CDR3 is 12 residues.

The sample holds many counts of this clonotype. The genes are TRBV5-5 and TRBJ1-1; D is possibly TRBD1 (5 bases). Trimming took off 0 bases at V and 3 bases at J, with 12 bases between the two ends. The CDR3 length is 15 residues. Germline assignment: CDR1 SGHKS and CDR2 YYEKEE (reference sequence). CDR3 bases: TGTGCCAGCAGCTTGGCGGCAGGGTGGGACACTGAAGCTTTCTTT. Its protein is CASSLAAGWDTEAFF.

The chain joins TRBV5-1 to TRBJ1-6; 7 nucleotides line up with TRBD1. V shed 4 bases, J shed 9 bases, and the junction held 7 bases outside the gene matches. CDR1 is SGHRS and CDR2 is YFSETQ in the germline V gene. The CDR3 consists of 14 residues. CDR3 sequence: CASSEGTDGSPLHF. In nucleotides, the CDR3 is TGCGCCAGCAGCGAAGGGACAGACGGTTCACCCCTCCACTTT.

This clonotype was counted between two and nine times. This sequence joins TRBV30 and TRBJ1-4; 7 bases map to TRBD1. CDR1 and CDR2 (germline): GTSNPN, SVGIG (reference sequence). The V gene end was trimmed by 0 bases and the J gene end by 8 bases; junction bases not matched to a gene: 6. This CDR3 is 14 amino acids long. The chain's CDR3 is CAWSVQGKVEKLFF. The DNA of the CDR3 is TGTGCCTGGAGTGTACAGGGGAAGGTGGAAAAACTGTTTTTT.

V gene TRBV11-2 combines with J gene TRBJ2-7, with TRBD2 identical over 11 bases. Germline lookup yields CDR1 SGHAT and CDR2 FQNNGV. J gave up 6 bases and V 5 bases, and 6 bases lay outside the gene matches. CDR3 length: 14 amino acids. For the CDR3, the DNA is TGTGCCAGCAGCCCTACCGGGACTAGCGGCGAGCAGTACTTC. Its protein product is CASSPTGTSGEQYF.

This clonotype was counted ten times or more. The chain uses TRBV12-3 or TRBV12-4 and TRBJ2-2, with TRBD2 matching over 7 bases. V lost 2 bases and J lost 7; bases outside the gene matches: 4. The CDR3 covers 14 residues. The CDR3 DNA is TGTGCCAGCAGTTTACGCGGGAGCGGCGGGGAGCTGTTTTTT. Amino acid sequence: CASSLRGSGGELFF.

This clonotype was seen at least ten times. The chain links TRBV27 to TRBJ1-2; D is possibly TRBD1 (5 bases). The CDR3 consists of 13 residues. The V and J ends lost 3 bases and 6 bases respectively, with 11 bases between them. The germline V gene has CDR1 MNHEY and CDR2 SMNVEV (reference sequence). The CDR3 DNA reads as TGTGCCAGCAGTTTCCTAGGGGCGGATGGCTACACCTTC. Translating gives CASSFLGADGYTF.

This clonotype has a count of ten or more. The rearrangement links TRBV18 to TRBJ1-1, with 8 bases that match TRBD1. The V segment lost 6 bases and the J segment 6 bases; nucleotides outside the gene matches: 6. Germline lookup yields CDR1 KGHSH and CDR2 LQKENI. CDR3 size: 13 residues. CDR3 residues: CASSQGAVAEAFF. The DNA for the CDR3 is TGTGCCAGCTCGCAGGGGGCAGTGGCTGAAGCTTTCTTT.

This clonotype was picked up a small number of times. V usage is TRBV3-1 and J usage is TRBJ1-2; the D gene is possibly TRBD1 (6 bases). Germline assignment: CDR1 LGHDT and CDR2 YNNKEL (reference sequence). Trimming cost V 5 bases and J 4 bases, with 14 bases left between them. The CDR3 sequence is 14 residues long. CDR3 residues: CASSIQGWTYGYTF. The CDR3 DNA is TGTGCCAGCAGCATACAGGGATGGACCTATGGCTACACCTTC.

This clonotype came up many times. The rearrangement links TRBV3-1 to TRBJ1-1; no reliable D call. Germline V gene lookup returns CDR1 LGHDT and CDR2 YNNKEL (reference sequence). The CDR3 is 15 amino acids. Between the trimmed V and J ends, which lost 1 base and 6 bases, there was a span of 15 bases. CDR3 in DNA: TGTGCCAGCAGCCAAGGGGCAGACCCCCGCGCTGAAGCTTTCTTT. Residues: CASSQGADPRAEAFF.

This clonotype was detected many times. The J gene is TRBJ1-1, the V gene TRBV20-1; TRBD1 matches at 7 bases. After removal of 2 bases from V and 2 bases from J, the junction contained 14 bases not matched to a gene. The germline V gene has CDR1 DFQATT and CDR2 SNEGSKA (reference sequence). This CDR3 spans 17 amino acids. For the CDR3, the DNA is TGCAGTGCTAGATTACCTCGACAGGGAATCTTTAACACTGAAGCTTTCTTT. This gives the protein CSARLPRQGIFNTEAFF.

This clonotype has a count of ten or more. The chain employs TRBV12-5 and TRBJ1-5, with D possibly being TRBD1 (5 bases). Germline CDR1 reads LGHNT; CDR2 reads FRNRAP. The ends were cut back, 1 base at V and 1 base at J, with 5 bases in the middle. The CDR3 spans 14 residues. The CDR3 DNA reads TGTGCTAGTGGTTTGGAGGGGAGCAATCAGCCCCAGCATTTT. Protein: CASGLEGSNQPQHF.

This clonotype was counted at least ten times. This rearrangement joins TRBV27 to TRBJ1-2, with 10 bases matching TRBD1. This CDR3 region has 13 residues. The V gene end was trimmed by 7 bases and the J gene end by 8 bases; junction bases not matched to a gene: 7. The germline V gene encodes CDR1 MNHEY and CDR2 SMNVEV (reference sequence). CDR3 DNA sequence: TGTGCCAGCACGAGGGACAGGGGATCGGGCTACACCTTC. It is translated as CASTRDRGSGYTF.

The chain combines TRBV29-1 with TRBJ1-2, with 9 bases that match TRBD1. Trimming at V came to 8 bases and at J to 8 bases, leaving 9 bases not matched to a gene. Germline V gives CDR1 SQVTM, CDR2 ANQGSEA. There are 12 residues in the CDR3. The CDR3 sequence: CSLGQGRFGYTF. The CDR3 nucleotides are TGCAGCTTGGGACAGGGAAGGTTCGGCTACACCTTC. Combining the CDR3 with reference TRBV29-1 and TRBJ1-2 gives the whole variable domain SAVISQKPSRDICQRGTSLTIQCQVDSQVTMMFWYRQQPGQSLTLIATANQGSEATYESGFVIDKFPISRPNLTFSTLTVSNMSPEDSSIYLCSLGQGRFGYTFGSGTRLTVV.

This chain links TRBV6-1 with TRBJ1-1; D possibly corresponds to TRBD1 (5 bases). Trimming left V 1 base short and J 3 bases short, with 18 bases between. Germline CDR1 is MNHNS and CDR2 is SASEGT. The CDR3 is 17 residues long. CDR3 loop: CASSEVGTGGRYTEAFF. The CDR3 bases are TGTGCCAGCAGTGAAGTGGGAACAGGTGGAAGGTACACTGAAGCTTTCTTT.